These 29 T cell receptor beta chains were all obtained from the same sample, sequenced in a study of blood T cell repertoires in COVID-19. Profiled with immunoSEQ multiplex PCR; TCRdb holds only in-frame clones, not every one. The table shows some 260,000 clones, with around four fifths occurring only once. What was sequenced was PBMCs or T cells enriched from blood (not recorded which). Receptors originate from a man under 40 with acute COVID-19.

This sequence joins TRBV5-1 and TRBJ2-5, with 9 bases aligning to TRBD2. The germline gives CDR1 SGHRS, CDR2 YFSETQ. CDR3 length: 15 amino acids. Germline trimming cut 0 bases from V and 10 bases from J; bases unmatched to any gene: 10. CDR3 protein: CASSLGAGGPRDQYF. DNA for the CDR3: TGCGCCAGCAGCTTGGGAGCGGGGGGTCCGAGAGACCAGTACTTC.

The V and J genes are TRBV4-2 and TRBJ1-2; 8 bases map to TRBD1. The CDR3 length is 16 residues. V gave up 0 bases and J gave up 8 bases; unmatched junction bases: 11. The germline V gene has CDR1 LGHNA and CDR2 YNFKEQ. The CDR3, as DNA: TGTGCCAGCAGCCAAGATAAGGGACAGGCTCTTCTCGGCTACACCTTC. It yields the protein CASSQDKGQALLGYTF.

V and J are TRBV20-1 and TRBJ2-2; 9 positions agree with TRBD1. This CDR3 contains 15 residues. The V gene's germline CDR1 is DFQATT and CDR2 SNEGSKA (reference sequence). Trimming cost V 3 bases and J 6 bases; bases outside gene matches: 8. CDR3 bases: TGCAGTGCTAGTACAGGGGGCGGAGGAGCCGGGGAGCTGTTTTTT. Protein sequence: CSASTGGGGAGELFF.

This chain links TRBV5-4 with TRBJ2-1; perhaps TRBD2 as D (7 bases). Germline-derived CDR1 and CDR2 are SGHNT and YYREEE (reference sequence). This CDR3 spans 15 amino acids. Trimming left V 7 bases short and J 0 bases short, with 14 bases between. The CDR3 loop is CASGAGAYSYNEQFF. Here the CDR3 DNA reads TGTGCCAGCGGGGCGGGGGCATACTCCTACAATGAGCAGTTCTTC.

The chain has TRBV3-1 (or the pseudogene TRBV3-2) and TRBJ2-1, with D maybe TRBD1 (6 bases). The V gene lost 1 base and the J gene lost 7 bases, with 11 bases spanning the gap. Per germline, CDR1 LGHDT and CDR2 YNNKEL (reference sequence). There are 14 residues in the CDR3. This chain's CDR3 is CASSQGGQSNEQFF. Written as DNA, the CDR3 is TGTGCCAGCAGCCAAGGGGGGCAGTCGAATGAGCAGTTCTTC.

This clone was observed once. One end of the junction does not line up with germline, which may come from a read error. V usage is TRBV9 and J usage is TRBJ2-1, with 9 bases matching TRBD2. The germline V gene has CDR1 SGDLS and CDR2 YYNGEE. The CDR3 length is 13 residues. The CDR3 region has the DNA TGTGCCAGCAGCGTGCGGGGGGGCCGGTCCCATATCTTC. It is translated as CASSVRGGRSHIF. Filled out from reference TRBV9 and TRBJ2-1, the complete variable domain reads DSGVTQTPKHLITATGQRVTLRCSPRSGDLSVYWYQQSLDQGLQFLIQYYNGEERAKGNILERFSAQQFPDLHSELNLSSLELGDSALYFCASSVRGGRSHIFGPGTRLTVL.

There are a few counts of this clone. The rearrangement links TRBV6-1 to TRBJ1-4; tentative D call: TRBD1 (5 bases). The V and J ends lost 6 bases and 4 bases respectively, with 9 bases between them. Germline CDR1 reads MNHNS; CDR2 reads SASEGT. The CDR3 loop spans 13 amino acids. The CDR3 sequence: CASSRDFNEKLFF. CDR3 nucleotide sequence: TGTGCCAGCAGCCGGGACTTTAATGAAAAACTGTTTTTT.

The V and J genes are TRBV5-5 and TRBJ2-1; TRBD2 aligns across 7 bases. With V trimmed by 6 bases and J by 6 bases, 12 bases remained unmatched. The CDR3 extends over 15 amino acids. The germline gives CDR1 SGHKS, CDR2 YYEKEE (reference sequence). CDR3 in DNA: TGTGCCAGCACCTCATACGGACTAGTAGGCAATGAGCAGTTCTTC. This codes for CASTSYGLVGNEQFF.

The rearrangement links TRBV6-6 to TRBJ1-1; possibly TRBD1 for D (5 bases). The CDR3 totals 12 residues. V lost 11 bases and J lost 1, with 11 bases in between. Germline values: CDR1 MNHNY, CDR2 SVGAGI (reference sequence). In DNA form, the CDR3 reads TGTGCCGGGACTCAGGGGAACACTGAAGCTTTCTTT. This sequence encodes CAGTQGNTEAFF.

The chain has TRBV3-1 (or the pseudogene TRBV3-2) and TRBJ1-3, with D hard to call. CDR3 length equals 14 residues. Trimming stripped 1 base from V and 10 bases from J, with 14 bases between. Germline values: CDR1 LGHDT, CDR2 YNNKEL (reference sequence). The CDR3 DNA reads TGTGCCAGCAGCCAAGTACGCGGCAGCGGGACCATATATTTT. Encoded protein: CASSQVRGSGTIYF.

The J gene is TRBJ1-3, the V gene TRBV19, with a weak D call TRBD1 (5 bases). The germline gives CDR1 LNHDA, CDR2 SQIVND (reference sequence). V lost 6 bases to trimming and J lost 2 bases, with 14 bases between them. The CDR3 extends over 15 amino acids. The CDR3 DNA follows: TGTGCCAGTAGGGAGGAGGGGCGACCTGGAAACACCATATATTTT. Translation: CASREEGRPGNTIYF. The full variable domain, with the rest looked up from reference TRBV19 and TRBJ1-3, is DGGITQSPKYLFRKEGQNVTLSCEQNLNHDAMYWYRQDPGQGLRLIYYSQIVNDFQKGDIAEGYSVSREKKESFPLTVTSAQKNPTAFYLCASREEGRPGNTIYFGEGSWLTVV.

Only one count was recorded for this clone. The J gene is TRBJ1-2, the V gene TRBV15; D gene unclear. Deletions cut 1 base from V and 8 bases from J, with 17 bases between. The CDR3 is 15 amino acids. CDR1 is LNHNV, CDR2 YYDKDF, per germline (reference sequence). DNA for the CDR3: TGTGCCACCAGCAGAGGAACTATAACACCCGTGGGCTACACCTTC. This encodes CATSRGTITPVGYTF.

The rearrangement uses TRBV28 and TRBJ1-1; D possibly corresponds to TRBD1 (5 bases). CDR3 length: 15 residues. Germline V gives CDR1 MDHEN, CDR2 SYDVKM. V was trimmed by 1 base and J by 3 bases, leaving 12 bases between them. The DNA of the CDR3 is TGTGCCAGCAGTTTATCGGGGGGGTTGTACACTGAAGCTTTCTTT. Its protein is CASSLSGGLYTEAFF.

This clone was seen just once. V and J are TRBV6-2 or TRBV6-3 and TRBJ2-2, with D perhaps TRBD1 (5 bases). The CDR3 extends over 16 amino acids. Trimming removed 6 bases at V and 0 bases at J, with 14 bases between. Germline V gene sequence: CDR1 MNHEY, CDR2 SVGEGT. The CDR3 spells CASSPWQGTNTGELFF. For the CDR3, the DNA is TGTGCCAGCAGCCCTTGGCAGGGAACGAACACCGGGGAGCTGTTTTTT.

The rearrangement uses TRBV5-4 and TRBJ1-1; D uncertain. V lost 0 bases to trimming and J lost 2 bases, with 11 bases between them. Germline CDR1 SGHNT, CDR2 YYREEE (reference sequence). The CDR3 totals 15 residues. The DNA of the CDR3 is TGTGCCAGCAGCTTGGCAGGAAGGTCTAACACTGAAGCTTTCTTT. Translated: CASSLAGRSNTEAFF. Full variable domain (rest looked up from reference TRBV5-4 and TRBJ1-1): ETGVTQSPTHLIKTRGQQVTLRCSSQSGHNTVSWYQQALGQGPQFIFQYYREEENGRGNFPPRFSGLQFPNYSSELNVNALELDDSALYLCASSLAGRSNTEAFFGQGTRLTVV.

This rearrangement joins TRBV5-4 to TRBJ2-3, with TRBD2 matching 8 bases. Unmatched junction bases numbered 7, after V lost 3 bases and J lost 7 bases. The CDR3 is 14 residues long. CDR1 and CDR2 (germline): SGHNT, YYREEE (reference sequence). CDR3 DNA: TGTGCCAGCAGCTACCCAGCGGGAGATCATACGCAGTATTTT. It codes for CASSYPAGDHTQYF.

The chain is built from TRBV18 and TRBJ1-2; the match to TRBD1 covers 7 bases. The V gene's germline CDR1 is KGHSH and CDR2 LQKENI. V shed 8 bases, J shed 6 bases, and the junction held 9 bases outside the gene matches. The CDR3 consists of 13 residues. The CDR3 sequence: CASQGDRENGYTF. As DNA, the CDR3 is TGTGCCAGCCAGGGGGATCGGGAAAATGGCTACACCTTC.

The chain employs TRBV25-1 and TRBJ1-1; unclear D gene. Germline CDR1 and CDR2: MGHDK and SYGVNS. The CDR3 is 13 amino acids. V shed 1 base and J shed 3 bases, with 6 bases lying between them. This chain's CDR3 is CASSEFRDTEAFF. CDR3 DNA: TGTGCCAGCAGTGAATTTCGAGACACTGAAGCTTTCTTT.

The V and J genes are TRBV18 and TRBJ1-4; TRBD1 might be the D (5 bases). CDR1 is KGHSH, CDR2 LQKENI, per germline. This CDR3 is built from 15 residues. V gave up 1 base and J gave up 4 bases, with 10 bases separating them. The CDR3 sequence is CASSPHEGVNEKLFF. CDR3 DNA: TGTGCCAGCTCACCACATGAAGGGGTTAATGAAAAACTGTTTTTT.

As for this clone: The sample has other DNA sequences that encode this CDR3 too. The V and J genes are TRBV20-1 and TRBJ2-3; D ambiguous. The CDR3 contains 11 residues. Germline lookup yields CDR1 DFQATT and CDR2 SNEGSKA (reference sequence). V was pared by 2 bases and J by 3 bases, with 3 bases between. In nucleotides, the CDR3 is TGCAGTGCTAGACATACAGATACGCAGTATTTT. This translates into CSARHTDTQYF.

The chain links TRBV11-2 to TRBJ1-2, with no clear D. Looked up from germline, CDR1 is SGHAT and CDR2 is FQNNGV. The CDR3 sequence is 13 residues long. Trimming took 1 base from V and 4 from J, leaving 7 bases between them. CDR3 sequence reads: CASSLGQPYGYTF. The CDR3 DNA is TGTGCCAGCAGCTTAGGGCAACCCTATGGCTACACCTTC.

V gene TRBV5-1 combines with J gene TRBJ2-2; 13 bases are a match to TRBD2. The germline CDR1 and CDR2 sequences are SGHRS and YFSETQ. J lost 5 bases, V lost 4 bases, and 8 bases had no gene match. This CDR3 has 17 residues. DNA for the CDR3: TGCGCCAGCAGCCTACTAGCGGGGGGGCCGGGAACCGGGGAGCTGTTTTTT. Translated: CASSLLAGGPGTGELFF.

The chain uses TRBV20-1 and TRBJ1-5; D gene uncertain. The V and J ends lost 5 bases and 15 bases respectively, with 11 bases between them. This CDR3 has 9 residues. Germline CDR1 DFQATT, CDR2 SNEGSKA (reference sequence). This chain's CDR3 is CSAPPPWHF. As DNA, the CDR3 is TGCAGTGCTCCCCCCCCCTGGCATTTT.

Only one count was recorded for this clone. The gene calls are TRBV24-1 and TRBJ2-1; D is possibly TRBD1 (6 bases). Per the germline V gene, CDR1 is KGHDR and CDR2 is SFDVKD. The CDR3 length is 16 residues. Trimming took off 2 bases at V and 4 bases at J, with 14 bases between the two ends. The CDR3 region is CATSDSGQPKYNEQFF. The DNA of the CDR3 is TGTGCCACCAGTGATTCGGGACAACCGAAATACAATGAGCAGTTCTTC.

The chain employs TRBV19 and TRBJ1-1; D is uncertain. V was pared by 5 bases and J by 4 bases, with 11 bases between. CDR1 LNHDA and CDR2 SQIVND come from the germline V gene (reference sequence). The CDR3 contains 13 residues. Here the CDR3 DNA reads TGTGCCAGTAGTCCGGGTCTGGGCACTGAAGCTTTCTTT. Its translation: CASSPGLGTEAFF.

This chain links TRBV30 with TRBJ2-5; TRBD2 matches 7 bases. This CDR3 is built from 14 residues. The junction had 11 bases not matched to a gene; V was cut back by 3 bases and J by 7 bases. Germline V gives CDR1 GTSNPN, CDR2 SVGIG (reference sequence). This chain's CDR3 is CAWRSGAGDGTQYF. CDR3 nucleotide sequence: TGTGCCTGGAGAAGCGGGGCGGGAGATGGGACCCAGTACTTC. Using reference TRBV30 and TRBJ2-5 for the parts outside the CDR3, the full variable domain is SQTIHQWPATLVQPVGSPLSLECTVEGTSNPNLYWYRQAAGRGLQLLFYSVGIGQISSEVPQNLSASRPQDRQFILSSKKLLLSDSGFYLCAWRSGAGDGTQYFGPGTRLLVL.

This chain's CDR3 is CASSQDRGASGNPGVKNIQYF. CDR3 sequence (DNA): TGCGCCAGCAGCCAAGATCGGGGGGCTAGCGGAAACCCGGGTGTCAAAAACATTCAGTACTTC. The chain employs TRBV4-3 and TRBJ2-4, with D possibly being TRBD2 (7 bases). Germline V CDR1 and CDR2: LGHNA, YSLEER. CDR3 length equals 21 residues. Trimming removed 0 bases from V and 3 bases from J, with 27 bases in between.

This chain connects TRBV6-5 to TRBJ1-6; 8 positions agree with TRBD1. This CDR3 has 15 amino acids. The ends lost 8 bases at V and 6 bases at J; junction bases unmatched: 9. The germline V gene encodes CDR1 MNHEY and CDR2 SVGAGI. CDR3 region: CASRQGRVLNSPLHF. Here the CDR3 DNA reads TGTGCCAGCCGACAGGGGAGGGTCCTTAATTCACCCCTCCACTTT.

This chain connects TRBV16 to TRBJ2-7; TRBD1 is a possible D gene (5 bases). CDR3 length: 13 residues. The germline gives CDR1 KGHSY, CDR2 FQNENV. The ends were cut back, 6 bases at V and 0 bases at J, with 9 bases in the middle. The CDR3 region is CASRQASSYEQYV. The CDR3 DNA reads as TGTGCCAGCAGACAGGCTTCCTCCTACGAGCAGTACGTC.